This T cell receptor (beta chain) was observed in a study of shared clonotypes between healthy human individuals (TCRdb year 2020). In terms of the full investigation: A couple of women and a few men aged 18 to 49 years were included in the cohort. Per donor, three plates each were used for CD4 naive and CD4 memory, two for CD8 naive, and one for CD8 memory. To estimate repertoire size and how much clonotypes are shared between individuals, the study performed deep sequencing of blood TCR repertoires from 4 to 6 healthy adults. To increase sequencing depth and limit assay-specific biases, different laboratories used diverse techniques to prepare libraries and sequence TCR repertoires. Each donor's leukapheresis produced roughly between roughly 0.85 and 9.5 billion PBMCs.

Notes on this clone: Its recognized antigen is unknown. Per-nucleotide qualities are absent, and no much larger clonotype sits a single base away.

Taken from the germline V gene, the CDR1 and CDR2 loops are SGHRS and YFSETQ. The germline ends are 9 bases apart after V is trimmed by 0 bases and J by 0 bases. The CDR3 runs 15 amino acids, cysteine and phenylalanine included. The read is trimmed to its CDR3 DNA, 45 bases read in frame from base 1. Using the deep immunoSEQ assay, TCR CDR3 regions were amplified from genomic DNA by multiplex PCR. Extracted genomic DNA from each cell subset was distributed evenly across all wells of several immunoSEQ 96-well plates, and each plate was treated as a replicate. For sorted subsets, approximately 210 ng genomic DNA, equal to tens of thousands of T cell genomes, was loaded into each replicate PCR. Purified libraries were quantified with a Qubit 3.0 fluorometer, sized on a Bioanalyzer 2100, and re-quantified with the KAPA Library Quantification kit. Every immunoSEQ 96-well plate was sequenced on a dedicated single-read 150-cycle Illumina NextSeq 550 flow cell. The authors' pipeline ran thus. Because the immunoSEQ output held only junctional sequences and lacked quality scores, the filtering could not match the filtering applied to full-length reads. Sequences were annotated with PyIR, a Python wrapper for IgBLAST v1.9, using IMGT germline references to assign V/J genes and CDR3. Reads were removed for weak V/J assignments (E-value above 1e-6), missing CDR3, stop codons, out-of-frame junctions, or ambiguous translated residues. A V3J clonotype was defined by an identical inferred V gene, J gene, and CDR3 amino acid sequence. Percentage overlap between repertoires was computed as shared unique clonotypes divided by the size of the smaller repertoire. Three approaches were used to assess repertoire richness: RTK rarefaction, the Chao1 estimator, and Recon v2.1 estimates of unobserved clonotypes. For all TCRbeta clonotypes obtained by the gDNA method from a few donors, generation probabilities were computed with OLGA. TCRdb limited this immuneACCESS table to in-frame rearrangements with V and J called. A share of clones is missing; checked studies link under half to unresolved V genes, and the rest is unexplained. V and J calls and clone size follow that table, whereas D and trimming were derived from the DNA. In all, the sample holds 700,000 to 950,000 clones, and about 96% of those were seen once. Less than 0.25% of the sample goes to the ten largest clones.

For the CD8 naive samples, CD45RO-negative cells were positively selected for CCR7, yielding a CD45RA+CCR7+ population from which TemRA cells were excluded. Donors were healthy HIV-negative adults with no recently reported acute infections or vaccinations. Only Caucasian adults living in Nashville, Tennessee, USA were represented among the donors. Blood was obtained by leukapheresis, after which PBMCs were separated by Ficoll-Histopaque density gradient centrifugation and cryopreserved in liquid nitrogen vapor phase. Analytical flow cytometry was used to check the purity and quantity of every magnetically sorted T cell population. From each sorted fraction, genomic DNA was isolated and quantified by UV absorbance on a Nanodrop 2000c. Findings and caveats that apply to the study as a whole: Across a few donors, 4.5% to 6.5% of naive CD4, approximately 3.6% of naive CD8, 2.3% of memory CD4, and 0.4% to 0.45% of memory CD8 clonotypes were shared. Sampling was restricted to blood, and TCR repertoires in tissues likely differ from the TCR repertoires found in blood. Incomplete sequencing was indicated by rarefaction of sorted-subset datasets, despite the large sequencing depth. Based on pairwise subsampling, the degree of clonotype sharing among donors was expected to be affected by sequencing depth. Because the study included only a small number of donors, the genetic and exposure-history diversity represented was limited. Naive subsets generally had larger estimated clonotype richness than memory subsets. Higher generation probabilities were observed for clonotypes shared by all four sorted-subset donors than for non-shared clonotypes.

This clonotype was obtained from a man younger than 45 in good health. The source material was naive CD8+ T cells sorted from blood. The cell subset or site tag for this specimen amounts to: CD45RA+CCR7+. In this chain, TRBV5-1 is recombined with TRBJ1-1; a tentative D match to TRBD1 spans 5 bases. Read as DNA, the sequence is TGCGCCAGCAGCTTGGCTGAGGGGATGAACACTGAAGCTTTCTTT. This codes for CASSLAEGMNTEAFF.